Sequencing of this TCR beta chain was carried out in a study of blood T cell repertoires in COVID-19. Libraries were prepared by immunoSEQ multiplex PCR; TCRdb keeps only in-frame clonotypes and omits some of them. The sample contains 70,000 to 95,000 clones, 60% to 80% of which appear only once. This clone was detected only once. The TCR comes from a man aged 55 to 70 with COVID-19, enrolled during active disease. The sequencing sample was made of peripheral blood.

This chain's CDR3 is CASTAQDGQFF. The CDR3 DNA sequence: TGTGCCAGCACGGCTCAGGATGGGCAGTTCTTC. This sequence joins TRBV6-5 and TRBJ2-1, with no clear D. Germline assignment: CDR1 MNHEY and CDR2 SVGAGI. CDR3 length: 11 amino acids. V shed 7 bases and J shed 12 bases, with 13 bases lying between them.